A single sample is the source of the 5 T cell receptor beta chains below, sequenced in a study of blood T cell repertoires in COVID-19 (dated by TCRdb to about 2020). To prepare the library, the immunoSEQ multiplex PCR assay was applied. In its TCRdb copy, this immuneACCESS table keeps in-frame sequences only and misses some clones. Where compared with another copy, unresolved V genes explain less than half of these, and the others have no known cause. This sample gives a few hundred thousand clones in total; 88% of them show up just once. Of the sample, roughly 1.2% is held by the ten largest clones. The specimen was PBMCs or T cells enriched from blood (not recorded which). These receptors were collected from a woman aged 18-30 years who had recovered from COVID-19.

This chain links TRBV27 with TRBJ1-4; D unresolved. The CDR3 runs to 13 residues. Germline CDR1 MNHEY, CDR2 SMNVEV (reference sequence). Deletions cut 2 bases from V and 8 bases from J, with 9 bases between. The CDR3 spells CASSLGSREKLFF. DNA of the CDR3: TGTGCCAGCAGTTTAGGTTCCAGGGAAAAACTGTTTTTT.

This chain connects TRBV5-4 to TRBJ1-2; D is possibly TRBD1 (5 bases). CDR1 SGHNT and CDR2 YYREEE come from the germline V gene (reference sequence). This CDR3 spans 15 amino acids. The ends were cut back, 2 bases at V and 3 bases at J, with 14 bases in the middle. CDR3 nucleotide sequence: TGTGCCAGCAGCTTACCGGGACTCAGAGACTATGGCTACACCTTC. This gives the protein CASSLPGLRDYGYTF.

This clone was counted at least ten times. The genes are TRBV6-1 and TRBJ2-1; D perhaps matches TRBD1 (5 bases). Per the germline V gene, CDR1 is MNHNS and CDR2 is SASEGT. Between the trimmed V and J ends, which lost 1 base and 2 bases, there was a span of 12 bases. The CDR3 is 16 amino acids. CDR3 in amino acids: CASSEDRTTTYNEQFF. The CDR3 DNA is TGTGCCAGCAGTGAAGATAGGACAACCACCTACAATGAGCAGTTCTTC.

V usage is TRBV5-1 and J usage is TRBJ2-7; weak D call: TRBD1 (6 bases). The germline V and J ends were trimmed by 2 bases and 3 bases, with 12 bases remaining between them. The CDR3 has 14 amino acids. Germline V lookup: CDR1 SGHRS, CDR2 YFSETQ. CDR3 residues: CASSFSGQNYEQYF. Written as DNA, the CDR3 is TGCGCCAGCAGCTTCTCGGGACAAAACTACGAGCAGTACTTC.

Only one count was recorded for this clone. The genes are TRBV30 and TRBJ2-7, with D perhaps TRBD2 (6 bases). Per germline, CDR1 GTSNPN and CDR2 SVGIG (reference sequence). Trimming left V 1 base short and J 0 bases short, with 16 bases between. The CDR3 loop spans 16 amino acids. The CDR3 is CAWSAWGGGSSYEQYF. DNA of the CDR3: TGTGCCTGGAGTGCCTGGGGTGGGGGGTCCTCCTACGAGCAGTACTTC.